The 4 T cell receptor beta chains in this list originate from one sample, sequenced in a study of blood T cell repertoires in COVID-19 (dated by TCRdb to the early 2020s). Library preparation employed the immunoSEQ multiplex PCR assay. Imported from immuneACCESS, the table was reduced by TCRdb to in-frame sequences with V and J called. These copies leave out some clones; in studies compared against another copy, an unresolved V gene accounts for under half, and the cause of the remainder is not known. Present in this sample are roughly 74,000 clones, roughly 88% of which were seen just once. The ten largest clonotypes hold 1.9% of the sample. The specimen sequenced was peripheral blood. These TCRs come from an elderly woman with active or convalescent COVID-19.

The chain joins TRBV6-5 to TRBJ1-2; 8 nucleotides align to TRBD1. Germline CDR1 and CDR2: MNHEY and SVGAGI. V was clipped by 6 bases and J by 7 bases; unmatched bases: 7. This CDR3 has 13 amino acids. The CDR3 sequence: CASSRGQEGGYTF. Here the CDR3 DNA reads TGTGCCAGCAGCAGGGGACAGGAAGGTGGCTACACCTTC.

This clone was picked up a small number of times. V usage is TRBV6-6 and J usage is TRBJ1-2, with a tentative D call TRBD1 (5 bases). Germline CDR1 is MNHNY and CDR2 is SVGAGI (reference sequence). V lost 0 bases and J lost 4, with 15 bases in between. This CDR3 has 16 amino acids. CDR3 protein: CASSYSTGRAGYGYTF. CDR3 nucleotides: TGTGCCAGCAGTTACTCGACCGGCAGGGCTGGCTATGGCTACACCTTC.

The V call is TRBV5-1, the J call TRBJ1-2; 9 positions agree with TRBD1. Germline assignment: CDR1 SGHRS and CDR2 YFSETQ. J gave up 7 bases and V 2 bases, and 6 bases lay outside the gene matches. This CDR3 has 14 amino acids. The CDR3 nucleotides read TGCGCCAGCAGCTTTACCGGGACAGGGTTTGGCTACACCTTC. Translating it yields CASSFTGTGFGYTF.

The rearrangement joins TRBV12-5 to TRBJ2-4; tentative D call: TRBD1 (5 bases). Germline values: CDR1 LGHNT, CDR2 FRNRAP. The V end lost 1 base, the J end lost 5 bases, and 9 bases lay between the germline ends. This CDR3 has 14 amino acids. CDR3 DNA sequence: TGTGCTAGTGGTTTGGAGGGGATTCAAAACATTCAGTACTTC. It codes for CASGLEGIQNIQYF.